Sequencing of this T cell receptor beta chain was carried out in a study of OX40 agonist ivuxolimab in advanced cancers. This clone was counted once. The CDR3 totals 16 residues. Germline V CDR1 and CDR2: SGHKS, YYEKEE (reference sequence). V dropped 3 bases and J dropped 5; count of bases not matched to a gene: 12. Sequenced by immunoSEQ multiplex PCR; TCRdb stores in-frame clones only, minus some. The sample carries 65,000 to 95,000 clones, 80% to 90% recorded once. The receptor was isolated from an adult with an advanced solid tumor such as melanoma, head and neck, liver or kidney cancer. The material sequenced was CD4+ or CD8+ T cells sorted from blood, taken in a trial of the OX40 agonist ivuxolimab. V is TRBV5-5 and J is TRBJ2-5; TRBD1 agrees at 8 bases. The DNA for the CDR3 is TGTGCCAGCAGCTACCGGGACAGGTTTAGAATGGAGACCCAGTACTTC. Translating it yields CASSYRDRFRMETQYF.